Listed here are 8 T cell receptor beta chains from one sample, sequenced in a study of glioma-infiltrating T cells after dendritic cell vaccination. The protocol was immunoSEQ multiplex PCR, while the TCRdb copy is restricted to in-frame clones and leaves out a portion. The profile shows around 92,000 clones, about 85% of them singletons. Time point specified: after dendritic cell vaccination, including at tumor progression/relapse. This material consisted of blood, taken after dendritic cell vaccination. The receptors shown here come from a human donor with glioblastoma.

CDR3 sequence reads: CASSWGLAGGVNEQFF. CDR3 bases: TGTGCCAGCAGCTGGGGACTAGCGGGAGGGGTCAATGAGCAGTTCTTC. This chain links TRBV5-4 with TRBJ2-1, with 16 bases identical to TRBD2. Germline CDR1 reads SGHNT; CDR2 reads YYREEE (reference sequence). V lost 3 bases, J lost 6 bases, and 3 bases stayed unmatched. This CDR3 comprises 16 residues.

J is TRBJ1-4 and V is TRBV20-1; TRBD1 might be the D (5 bases). Trimming removed 3 bases from V and 8 bases from J, with 7 bases in between. This CDR3 region has 11 residues. Germline V gene sequence: CDR1 DFQATT, CDR2 SNEGSKA (reference sequence). The CDR3 spells CSASKGEKLFF. The CDR3 nucleotides read TGCAGTGCTAGCAAGGGGGAAAAACTGTTTTTT.

The V call is TRBV25-1, the J call TRBJ1-4; TRBD1 is a possible D gene (6 bases). Per germline, CDR1 MGHDK and CDR2 SYGVNS. V gave up 0 bases and J gave up 8 bases, with 16 bases separating them. The CDR3 contains 16 residues. The CDR3 protein is CASSEYMGALGEKLFF. The CDR3 coding sequence is TGTGCCAGCAGTGAATATATGGGGGCCCTCGGCGAAAAACTGTTTTTT.

This clone has a handful of counts. V gene TRBV2 combines with J gene TRBJ1-2; D possibly corresponds to TRBD1 (5 bases). This CDR3 spans 14 amino acids. V was trimmed by 4 bases and J by 1 base, leaving 10 bases between them. Germline loops: CDR1 SNHLY, CDR2 FYNNEI. This CDR3 is CASSVGGFNYGYTF. CDR3 in DNA: TGTGCCAGCAGTGTCGGGGGGTTTAACTATGGCTACACCTTC.

The chain recombines TRBV19 with TRBJ2-7, with 8 bases identical to TRBD2. The CDR3 has 16 amino acids. The V segment lost 0 bases and the J segment 5 bases; nucleotides outside the gene matches: 9. The germline V gene has CDR1 LNHDA and CDR2 SQIVND (reference sequence). The CDR3: CASSIDSGGRLNEQYF. Here the CDR3 DNA reads TGTGCCAGTAGTATAGATTCGGGAGGGAGATTGAACGAGCAGTACTTC. Complete variable domain (other parts from reference TRBV19 and TRBJ2-7): DGGITQSPKYLFRKEGQNVTLSCEQNLNHDAMYWYRQDPGQGLRLIYYSQIVNDFQKGDIAEGYSVSREKKESFPLTVTSAQKNPTAFYLCASSIDSGGRLNEQYFGPGTRLTVT.

The genes are TRBV14 and TRBJ1-2; D remains unclear. The CDR3 has 15 residues. The germline V gene has CDR1 SGHDN and CDR2 FVKESK. Deletions cut 0 bases from V and 7 bases from J, with 15 bases between. Written as DNA, the CDR3 is TGTGCCAGCAGCCAAGACAGCGCCCAGACCGGTGGCTACACCTTC. This encodes CASSQDSAQTGGYTF.

J is TRBJ1-6 and V is TRBV6-6, with D perhaps matching TRBD1 (6 bases). The CDR3 is made up of 13 amino acids. CDR1 and CDR2 (germline): MNHNY, SVGAGI (reference sequence). V was clipped by 5 bases and J by 7 bases, with 9 bases between them. CDR3 in DNA: TGTGCCAGCAGTAGGGACAAGAATTCACCCCTCCACTTT. Translating gives CASSRDKNSPLHF.

This clone appeared a few times. The rearrangement uses TRBV6-6 and TRBJ2-5; TRBD1 aligns across 7 bases. The CDR3 runs to 16 residues. From germline, CDR1 is MNHNY and CDR2 SVGAGI (reference sequence). V shed 6 bases and J 2 bases; nucleotides not matched to a gene: 12. The CDR3 region has the DNA TGTGCCAGCAGGCAAACAGGGGCCGGGCCGCAAGAGACCCAGTACTTC. Its protein product is CASRQTGAGPQETQYF.